This T cell receptor (beta chain) is from a study of Graves' ophthalmopathy and Graves' hyperthyroidism. Study-level information: Peripheral blood was collected at initial diagnosis, before any treatment. Overall study findings and caveats: Blood samples also showed most expanded thyroid clonotypes exceeding 0.001 frequency.

The CDR3 loop spans 16 amino acids. Germline CDR1 reads MNHNS; CDR2 reads SASEGT. Trimming left V 6 bases short and J 0 bases short, with 18 bases between. RNA transcripts served as template for amplifying TCR beta CDR3 sequences. HTBI primers served in a first-round RT-PCR, which a second-round multiplex PCR followed. TCRdb processed the multiplex PCR reads anew with MiXCR; each CDR3 protein has one entry. Among over 150,000 distinct CDR3 sequences listed, less than 45% were seen once. This clonotype was found once. Its specificity is not known. This clonotype was obtained from a woman aged 40 to 49 with Graves' ophthalmopathy. The sample consisted of peripheral blood. V and J are TRBV6-1 and TRBJ2-7, with D maybe TRBD2 (7 bases). The CDR3 spells CASRSLGGVSSYEQYF. As DNA, the CDR3 is TGTGCCAGCAGAAGTCTAGGGGGGGTTAGCTCCTACGAGCAGTACTTC.